The TCR beta chain under discussion was sequenced for a study of technical replicates of blood from a handful of donors. Assay: immunoSEQ multiplex PCR; the TCRdb copy retains only in-frame clones and omits some. The sample carries more than 10,000 clones, about 86% recorded once. V was shortened by 6 bases and J by 2 bases, with 18 bases between the two germline ends. The CDR3 is made up of 15 amino acids. The germline V gene has CDR1 SGHRS and CDR2 YFSETQ. The sample consisted of PBMCs. The J gene is TRBJ2-7, the V gene TRBV5-1, with D perhaps matching TRBD1 (6 bases). This TCR derives from a human donor in good health. The CDR3 spells CASKTNPGQTYEQYF. For the CDR3, the DNA is TGCGCCAGCAAGACGAACCCTGGACAGACCTACGAGCAGTACTTC.